The next 18 T cell receptor beta chains were all read from a single sample in a study of shared clonotypes between healthy human individuals. The method was immunoSEQ multiplex PCR; TCRdb's version includes in-frame clones alone and lacks a portion of them. The repertoire includes 1,400,000 or so clones, 97% to 99% of them detected once, and approximately 0.4% sits in the top ten. The sample taken for sequencing was naive CD4+ T cells sorted from blood. Subset in this sample: CD45RA+ positively selected. The source of these receptors is a man aged 25 to 40 in good health.

This chain's CDR3 is CASTKLGTTGIQYF. In DNA form, the CDR3 reads TGTGCCAGCACGAAACTAGGGACTACGGGCATTCAGTACTTC. The rearrangement joins TRBV6-5 to TRBJ2-4, with 7 bases that match TRBD2. Germline CDR1 and CDR2: MNHEY and SVGAGI. The CDR3 contains 14 residues. Trimming took 7 bases from V and 9 from J; bases not matched to a gene: 12.

The chain links TRBV6-5 to TRBJ1-5, with 10 positions matching TRBD1. The CDR3 is made up of 15 amino acids. Trimming cost V 6 bases and J 11 bases; bases outside gene matches: 13. The germline V gene has CDR1 MNHEY and CDR2 SVGAGI. The CDR3 sequence is CASRDTGTGALTQHF. The CDR3 DNA sequence: TGTGCCAGCAGAGACACCGGGACAGGGGCTTTAACCCAGCATTTT.

V gene TRBV7-3 combines with J gene TRBJ2-7; the D gene is possibly TRBD1 (6 bases). Trimming cost V 5 bases and J 0 bases, with 11 bases left between them. Germline loops: CDR1 SGHTA, CDR2 FQGTGA. The CDR3 loop spans 14 amino acids. The DNA of the CDR3 is TGTGCCAGCAGCCCGGACAGATACTCCTACGAGCAGTACTTC. Its protein product is CASSPDRYSYEQYF.

The V gene is TRBV28, the J gene TRBJ2-5; a weak D match, TRBD1 (5 bases). CDR1 and CDR2 (germline): MDHEN, SYDVKM. The CDR3 consists of 12 residues. The V and J ends lost 7 bases and 5 bases respectively, with 11 bases between them. The CDR3 sequence is CASNRREETQYF. CDR3 in DNA: TGTGCCAGCAACAGGCGCGAGGAGACCCAGTACTTC.

V is TRBV4-1 and J is TRBJ1-5; D is unclear. The CDR3 extends over 17 amino acids. Germline-derived CDR1 and CDR2 are MGHRA and YSYEKL. V was pared by 0 bases and J by 0 bases, with 12 bases between. CDR3 residues: CASSQEGQTYSNQPQHF. The CDR3 region has the DNA TGCGCCAGCAGCCAAGAAGGGCAGACCTATAGCAATCAGCCCCAGCATTTT.

The V gene is TRBV4-3, the J gene TRBJ1-3; D not certain. CDR3 size: 16 residues. Looked up from germline, CDR1 is LGHNA and CDR2 is YSLEER. With 0 bases removed from V and 0 bases from J, the gap between germline ends came to 9 bases. Here the CDR3 reads CASSQDTVDSGNTIYF. CDR3 coding DNA: TGCGCCAGCAGCCAAGATACAGTCGACTCTGGAAACACCATATATTTT.

The chain links TRBV5-1 to TRBJ1-2; no reliable D call. The CDR3 is 14 amino acids. Per germline, CDR1 SGHRS and CDR2 YFSETQ. The ends were cut back, 4 bases at V and 4 bases at J, with 14 bases in the middle. DNA for the CDR3: TGCGCCAGCAGCAGGGATGGAGAGGGCTATGGCTACACCTTC. Protein product: CASSRDGEGYGYTF.

V usage is TRBV29-1 and J usage is TRBJ2-3; D not resolved. The V end lost 6 bases, the J end lost 1 base, and 14 bases lay between the germline ends. The CDR3 spans 14 residues. The germline V gene encodes CDR1 SQVTM and CDR2 ANQGSEA. This CDR3 is CSVMKALRTDTQYF. CDR3 nucleotide sequence: TGCAGCGTCATGAAGGCCCTGCGCACAGATACGCAGTATTTT.

The rearrangement uses TRBV6-5 and TRBJ2-7; 7 bases agree with TRBD1. CDR1 MNHEY and CDR2 SVGAGI come from the germline V gene. V lost 2 bases to trimming and J lost 0 bases; unmatched junction nucleotides: 4. The CDR3 spans 15 residues. The CDR3 DNA reads TGTGCCAGCAGTTACCTCGGGACAGTCTCCTACGAGCAGTACTTC. Its translation is CASSYLGTVSYEQYF.

The chain links TRBV4-3 to TRBJ2-7; 10 nucleotides agree with TRBD1. V lost 3 bases to trimming and J lost 7 bases; unmatched junction nucleotides: 9. Germline lookup yields CDR1 LGHNA and CDR2 YSLEER. The CDR3 covers 15 residues. In nucleotides, the CDR3 is TGCGCCAGCAGCCACCCGGGACAGGGGATGGGGGAGCAGTACTTC. As protein: CASSHPGQGMGEQYF.

This chain connects TRBV7-2 to TRBJ1-1, with a possible D match to TRBD1 (5 bases). The CDR3 covers 13 residues. Germline assignment: CDR1 SGHTA and CDR2 FQGNSA. V lost 2 bases, J lost 8 bases, and 12 bases lay in between. CDR3 residues: CASSLRTRWEAFF. The CDR3 bases are TGTGCCAGCAGCTTAAGGACAAGATGGGAAGCTTTCTTT.

The chain has TRBV6-6 and TRBJ2-7; 8 positions agree with TRBD2. CDR1 and CDR2 (germline): MNHNY, SVGAGI (reference sequence). This CDR3 region has 16 residues. The junction had 9 bases not matched to a gene; V was cut back by 2 bases and J by 3 bases. Here the CDR3 reads CASSYRKRLAYYEQYF. For the CDR3, the DNA is TGTGCCAGCAGTTACCGCAAAAGACTAGCGTACTACGAGCAGTACTTC.

The chain couples TRBV11-3 to TRBJ2-2; no reliable D call. Per the germline V gene, CDR1 is SGHNT and CDR2 is YENEEA. V dropped 5 bases and J dropped 9 bases, with 13 bases sitting between them. The CDR3 runs 13 residues. The CDR3 DNA sequence: TGTGCCAGCAGCGATAGGCTCGACAGGGAGCTGTTTTTT. It yields the protein CASSDRLDRELFF. The full variable domain, its missing parts supplied by reference TRBV11-3 and TRBJ2-2, is EAGVVQSPRYKIIEKKQPVAFWCNPISGHNTLYWYLQNLGQGPELLIRYENEEAVDDSQLPKDRFSAERLKGVDSTLKIQPAELGDSAVYLCASSDRLDRELFFGEGSRLTVL.

The gene calls are TRBV28 and TRBJ2-1, with D unresolved. The CDR3 contains 15 residues. V lost 7 bases and J lost 3, with 16 bases in between. Germline CDR1 and CDR2: MDHEN and SYDVKM. The CDR3 loop is CASTAYIPLYNEQFF. CDR3 DNA sequence: TGTGCCAGCACCGCCTACATTCCCCTCTACAATGAGCAGTTCTTC.

The rearrangement links TRBV6-1 to TRBJ2-1; 7 bases line up with TRBD2. The V gene end was trimmed by 3 bases and the J gene end by 5 bases; junction bases not matched to a gene: 10. CDR1 is MNHNS, CDR2 SASEGT, per germline. The CDR3 consists of 16 residues. The CDR3 region has the DNA TGTGCCAGCAGTGATCCTGGCGGGGGAACCCACAATGAGCAGTTCTTC. It encodes CASSDPGGGTHNEQFF.

The chain uses TRBV27 and TRBJ2-2, with D possibly TRBD2 on 5 matching bases. Trimming removed 3 bases from V and 0 bases from J, with 14 bases in between. The CDR3 length is 17 residues. Looked up from germline, CDR1 is MNHEY and CDR2 is SMNVEV (reference sequence). CDR3 amino acids: CASSFRSHSANTGELFF. CDR3 in DNA: TGTGCCAGCAGTTTTCGATCCCATAGCGCGAACACCGGGGAGCTGTTTTTT.

Concerning this clone: Other DNA sequences from this sample encode an identical CDR3 as well. The chain carries TRBV5-4 and TRBJ2-7, with D tentatively TRBD1 or TRBD2 (5 bases each). Germline V gives CDR1 SGHNT, CDR2 YYREEE (reference sequence). This CDR3 is built from 14 residues. V lost 0 bases, J lost 0 bases, and 7 bases lay in between. In DNA form, the CDR3 reads TGTGCCAGCAGCTTGGGGGGGAGCTCCTACGAGCAGTACTTC. This sequence encodes CASSLGGSSYEQYF.

The genes are TRBV7-9 and TRBJ2-3; weak D call: TRBD2 (6 bases). Trimming removed 5 bases from V and 2 bases from J, with 14 bases in between. The germline V gene has CDR1 SEHNR and CDR2 FQNEAQ (reference sequence). The CDR3 length is 15 residues. CDR3: CASSLLTDYTDTQYF. CDR3 DNA sequence: TGTGCCAGCAGCCTCCTCACGGACTACACAGATACGCAGTATTTT.